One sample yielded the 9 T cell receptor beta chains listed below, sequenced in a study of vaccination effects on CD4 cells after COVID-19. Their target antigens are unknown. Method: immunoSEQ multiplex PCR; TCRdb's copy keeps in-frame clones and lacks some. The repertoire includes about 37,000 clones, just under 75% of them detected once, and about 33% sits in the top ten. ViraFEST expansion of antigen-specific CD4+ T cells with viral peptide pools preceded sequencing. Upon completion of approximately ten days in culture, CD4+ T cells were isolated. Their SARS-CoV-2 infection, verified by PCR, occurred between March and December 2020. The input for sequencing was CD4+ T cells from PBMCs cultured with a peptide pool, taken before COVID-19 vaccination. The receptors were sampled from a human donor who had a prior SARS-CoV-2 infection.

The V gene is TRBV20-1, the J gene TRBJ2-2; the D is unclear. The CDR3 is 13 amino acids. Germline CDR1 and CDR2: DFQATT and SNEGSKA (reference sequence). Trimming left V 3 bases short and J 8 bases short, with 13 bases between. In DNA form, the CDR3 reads TGCAGTGCTAGTAGTCTCCTTGTAGGGGAGCTGTTTTTT. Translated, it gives CSASSLLVGELFF.

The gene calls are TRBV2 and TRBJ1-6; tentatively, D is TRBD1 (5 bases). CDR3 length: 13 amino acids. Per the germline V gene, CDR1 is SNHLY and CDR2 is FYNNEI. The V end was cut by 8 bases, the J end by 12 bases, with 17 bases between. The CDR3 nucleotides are TGTGCCAGCCGCCGCGGGGCACTTCAACCCCTCCACTTT. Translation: CASRRGALQPLHF. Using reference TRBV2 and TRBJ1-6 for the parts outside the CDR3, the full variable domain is EPEVTQTPSHQVTQMGQEVILRCVPISNHLYFYWYRQILGQKVEFLVSFYNNEISEKSEIFDDQFSVERPDGSNFTLKIRSTKLEDSAMYFCASRRGALQPLHFGNGTRLTVT.

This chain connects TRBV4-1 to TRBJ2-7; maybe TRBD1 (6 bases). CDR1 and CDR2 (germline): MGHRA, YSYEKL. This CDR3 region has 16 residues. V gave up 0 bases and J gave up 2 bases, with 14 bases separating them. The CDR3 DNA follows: TGCGCCAGCAGCCAAGACTTCACAGGGTTTGCCTACGAGCAGTACTTC. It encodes CASSQDFTGFAYEQYF.

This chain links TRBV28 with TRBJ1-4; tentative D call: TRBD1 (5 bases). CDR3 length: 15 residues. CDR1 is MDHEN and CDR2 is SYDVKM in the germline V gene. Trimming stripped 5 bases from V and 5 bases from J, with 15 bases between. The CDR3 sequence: CASSTGGTQNEKLFF. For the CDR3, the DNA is TGTGCCAGCAGTACCGGAGGGACGCAAAATGAAAAACTGTTTTTT.

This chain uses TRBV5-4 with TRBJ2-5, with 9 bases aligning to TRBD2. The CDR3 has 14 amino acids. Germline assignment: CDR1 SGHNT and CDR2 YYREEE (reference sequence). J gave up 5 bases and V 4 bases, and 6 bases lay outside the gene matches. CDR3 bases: TGTGCCAGCAGCCCGGGCGGGGGGGGTGAGACCCAGTACTTC. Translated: CASSPGGGGETQYF.

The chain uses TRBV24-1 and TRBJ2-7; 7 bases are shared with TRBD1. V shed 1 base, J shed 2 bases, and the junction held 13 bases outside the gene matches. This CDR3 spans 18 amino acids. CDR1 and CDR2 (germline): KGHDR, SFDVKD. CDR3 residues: CATSDFTLSGQEPYEQYF. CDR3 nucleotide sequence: TGTGCCACCAGTGATTTCACCCTATCCGGACAGGAGCCCTACGAGCAGTACTTC.

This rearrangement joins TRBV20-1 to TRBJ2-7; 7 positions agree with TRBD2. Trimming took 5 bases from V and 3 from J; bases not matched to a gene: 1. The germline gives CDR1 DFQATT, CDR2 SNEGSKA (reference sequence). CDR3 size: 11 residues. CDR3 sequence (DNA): TGCAGTGCTGGGGACTACTACGAGCAGTACTTC. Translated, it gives CSAGDYYEQYF.

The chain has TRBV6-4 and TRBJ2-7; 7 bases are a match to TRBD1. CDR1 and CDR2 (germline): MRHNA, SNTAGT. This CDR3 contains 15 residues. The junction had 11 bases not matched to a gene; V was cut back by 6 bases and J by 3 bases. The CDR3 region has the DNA TGTGCCAGCAGCTTCCAGGGGACAGCCAACTACGAGCAGTACTTC. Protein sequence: CASSFQGTANYEQYF.

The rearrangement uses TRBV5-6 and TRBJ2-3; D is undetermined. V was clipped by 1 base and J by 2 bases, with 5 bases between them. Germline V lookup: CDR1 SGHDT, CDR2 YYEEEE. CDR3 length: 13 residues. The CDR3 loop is CASSLTHTDTQYF. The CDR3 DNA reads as TGTGCCAGCAGCTTGACCCACACAGATACGCAGTATTTT.